This is a list of T cell receptor beta chains from one sample in a study of T cells and Merkel cell carcinoma outcomes. Measured with immunoSEQ multiplex PCR; TCRdb has only the in-frame clones, and not every one. The sample lists 9,000 or so clones, roughly 80% occurring once. Sample: tumor tissue from Merkel cell carcinoma. The source is a human donor with Merkel cell carcinoma. The CDR3 runs from the conserved cysteine through the conserved F or W. The order of the fields is J gene, V gene, CDR3 protein.

J: TRBJ2-7
V: TRBV6-5
CDR3: CASRRDSSSISYF

J: TRBJ1-1
V: TRBV29-1
CDR3: CSVVTAEAFF

J: TRBJ1-3
V: TRBV19
CDR3: CASRDDTDSGNTIYF

J: TRBJ1-2
V: TRBV20-1
CDR3: CSASTRDGYTF

J: TRBJ2-7
V: TRBV5-5
CDR3: CASSHLQDPYEQYF

J: TRBJ2-6
V: TRBV25-1
CDR3: CASSENTGGFGANVLTF

J: TRBJ2-7
V: TRBV6-6
CDR3: CASSRQRSSYEQYF

J: TRBJ1-1
V: TRBV4-2
CDR3: CASGQLLNTEAFF

J: TRBJ2-7
V: TRBV5-1
CDR3: CASSFGAGGAYEQYF

J: TRBJ2-5
V: TRBV29-1
CDR3: CSVYKQETQYF

J: TRBJ1-2
V: TRBV6-1
CDR3: CASSDVQAHGGYTF

J: TRBJ2-2
V: TRBV5-1
CDR3: CASTATGLGNTGELFF

J: TRBJ2-7
V: TRBV14
CDR3: CASSRTSALDEQYF

J: TRBJ1-4
V: TRBV15
CDR3: CATSRGGYEKLFF

J: TRBJ1-5
V: TRBV28
CDR3: CASSLTDGRNQPQHF

J: TRBJ2-4
V: TRBV6-1
CDR3: CARTGQLAKNIQYF

J: TRBJ2-6
V: TRBV5-6
CDR3: CASSLDSFSGANVLTF

J: TRBJ1-6
V: TRBV5-4
CDR3: CASRKQGGPALHF

J: TRBJ2-2
V: TRBV5-6
CDR3: CASSLKLNTGELFF

J: TRBJ1-1
V: TRBV5-4
CDR3: CASSLRQDREAFF

J: TRBJ2-3
V: TRBV6-5
CDR3: CASSLTRVHTDTQYF

J: TRBJ2-5
V: TRBV21-1
CDR3: CASSKVILVDGPGFLTQYF

J: TRBJ1-1
V: TRBV6-6
CDR3: CASSYQVMNTEAFF

J: TRBJ1-1
V: TRBV25-1
CDR3: CASTSGKGYTEAFF

J: TRBJ2-7
V: TRBV6-1
CDR3: CASNDRGYEQYF

J: TRBJ2-1
V: TRBV25-1
CDR3: CASSGGNEQFF

J: TRBJ2-3
V: TRBV6-6
CDR3: CAIRAGGTDTQYF

J: TRBJ2-2
V: TRBV27
CDR3: CASREQGARDTGELFF

J: TRBJ2-5
V: TRBV28
CDR3: CASSDPRETQYF

J: TRBJ2-4
V: TRBV5-1
CDR3: CASSERPIHIQYF

J: TRBJ2-5
V: TRBV7-2
CDR3: CASSLDVAQYF

J: TRBJ2-5
V: TRBV18
CDR3: CASSPVRGQETQYF

J: TRBJ1-2
V: TRBV5-1
CDR3: CASSADPGTGSKGGYTF

J: TRBJ2-5
V: TRBV5-4
CDR3: CASSLKGVTLQETQYF

J: TRBJ1-5
V: TRBV19
CDR3: CASAEQGNNQPQHF

J: TRBJ2-7
V: TRBV7-8
CDR3: CASSARGQGTEQYF

J: TRBJ2-4
V: TRBV4-1
CDR3: CASSQETGRAKNIQYF

J: TRBJ1-1
V: TRBV21-1
CDR3: CASGPTDEAFF

J: TRBJ1-1
V: TRBV9
CDR3: CASSVANTEAFF

J: TRBJ2-2
V: TRBV7-9
CDR3: CASSSYHRTGSTGELFF

J: TRBJ2-3
V: TRBV29-1
CDR3: CSVDDSTDTQYF

J: TRBJ2-6
V: TRBV5-4
CDR3: CASSQRFGRGANVLTF

J: TRBJ2-7
V: TRBV18
CDR3: CASSQFSSGTSGYEQYF

J: TRBJ1-3
V: TRBV5-1
CDR3: CASSAQQGSGNTIYF

J: TRBJ1-5
V: TRBV25-1
CDR3: CASSKSHLDREIVQPQHF

J: TRBJ1-6
V: TRBV2
CDR3: CASISQGPGNSPLHF

J: TRBJ2-3
V: TRBV15
CDR3: CATSRAGRVGTDTQYF

J: TRBJ2-2
V: TRBV29-1
CDR3: CSVWGLAATGELFF

J: TRBJ1-5
V: TRBV6-6
CDR3: CASSYHLTGGGQPQHF

J: TRBJ2-5
V: TRBV10-3
CDR3: CAIRNLLGEVHF

J: TRBJ2-3
V: TRBV4-3
CDR3: CASSLLGLAQQYF

J: TRBJ2-1
V: TRBV2
CDR3: CASRDGTGIYNEQFF

J: TRBJ1-2
V: TRBV6-5
CDR3: CASGEQAANYGYTF

J: TRBJ1-5
V: TRBV7-9
CDR3: CASSSDRAANQPQHF

J: TRBJ2-1
V: TRBV15
CDR3: CATSLKQGLEQFF

J: TRBJ2-2
V: TRBV2
CDR3: CASSETEGLNTGELFF

J: TRBJ1-5
V: TRBV18
CDR3: CASSWGQTDQPQHF

J: TRBJ1-4
V: TRBV5-4
CDR3: CASSSIRDRTNEKLFF

J: TRBJ2-5
V: TRBV29-1
CDR3: CSVHGLEETQYF

J: TRBJ2-3
V: TRBV29-1
CDR3: CSLGGGSTDTQYF